A selection of T cell receptor beta chains follows, all from one sample in a study of T cell changes during pregnancy in multiple sclerosis. Profiled with immunoSEQ multiplex PCR; TCRdb holds only in-frame clones, not every one. The sample has tens of thousands of clones; about 88% are singletons. Sample: peripheral blood, taken in the third trimester of pregnancy. These receptors all stem from a female donor in good health, enrolled as a control in a pregnancy study. The CDR3 runs from the conserved cysteine through the conserved F or W. Fields, in order: J gene, clone size, D gene, V gene, CDR3 DNA, CDR3 protein. The D gene is left open where the match is weak. Rows may omit the clone size; those that give it use once, few, many or a size class.

>TRBJ1-5|many|TRBD1|TRBV7-2
TGTGCCAGCAGCCCGACAGGGGGGAATCAGCCCCAGCATTTT
CASSPTGGNQPQHF
>TRBJ2-5|.|TRBD1|TRBV11-2
TGTGCCAGCAGCGCACAGGGGGTCCAAGAGACCCAGTACTTC
CASSAQGVQETQYF
>TRBJ2-6|.|.|TRBV19
TGTGCCAGTATTTCACACCTCTCTGGGGCCAACGTCCTGACTTTC
CASISHLSGANVLTF
>TRBJ2-7|few|TRBD2|TRBV2
TGTGCCAGCAGAGGGTGGGGGGGCGAGCAGTACTTC
CASRGWGGEQYF
>TRBJ2-1|few|TRBD1|TRBV9
TGTGCCAGCAGCGTAGATGGGACAGTGGGGGAGCAGTTCTTC
CASSVDGTVGEQFF
>TRBJ1-4|.|.|TRBV11-2
TGTGCCAGCACTCAGACGGGTGAAAAACTGTTTTTT
CASTQTGEKLFF
>TRBJ1-2|.|.|TRBV19
TGTGCCAGTAGCACCGGGACTGGCTATGGCTACACCTTC
CASSTGTGYGYTF
>TRBJ2-2|.|.|TRBV6-5
TGTGCCAGCAGTTACGGTGGCAGTTTCGCCGGGGAGCTGTTTTTT
CASSYGGSFAGELFF
>TRBJ2-5|.|TRBD2|TRBV7-6
TGTGCCAGCAGCTTACTAGCGGGGGGAGAGGGAGAGACCCAGTACTTC
CASSLLAGGEGETQYF
>TRBJ2-3|.|TRBD2|TRBV27
TGTGCCAGCAGTTCGGGACTAGCGGGAGCTGTTCGGAGCACAGATACGCAGTATTTT
CASSSGLAGAVRSTDTQYF
>TRBJ2-5|.|TRBD2|TRBV4-1
TGCGCCAGCAGCCAAGATGGCGGGAGGGAGGAGACCCAGTACTTC
CASSQDGGREETQYF
>TRBJ2-7|.|.|TRBV6-5
TGTGCCAGCGGGCGGGGGCGCGACGAGCAGTACTTC
CASGRGRDEQYF
>TRBJ1-4|.|TRBD1|TRBV6-5
TGTGCCAGCAGATTACTGACAGGGCCGGGTGAAAAACTGTTTTTT
CASRLLTGPGEKLFF
>TRBJ2-3|once|.|TRBV4-2
TGTGCCAGCAGCCGACTACAAGGTGAAGGGGGATATACGCAGTATTTT
CASSRLQGEGGYTQYF
>TRBJ1-1|.|TRBD1|TRBV14
TGTGCCAGCAGCCAGATATTTCCGAGACAGGGACGAATTGAAGCTTTCTTT
CASSQIFPRQGRIEAFF
>TRBJ2-3|.|.|TRBV10-1
TGCGCCAGCAGTGAGTCCCGAGGAGACACAGATACGCAGTATTTT
CASSESRGDTDTQYF
>TRBJ2-7|.|TRBD1|TRBV7-6
TGTGCCAGCAGCTTAGTAACAGGACAGGTCTCCTACGAGCAGTACTTC
CASSLVTGQVSYEQYF
>TRBJ2-2|.|TRBD2|TRBV9
TGTGCCAGCAGCGTAGCTTTGCGGGAGGACGGCACCGGGGAGCTGTTTTTT
CASSVALREDGTGELFF
>TRBJ2-1|.|TRBD2|TRBV27
TGTGCCAGCAGTTTAGCAGGTCGCCTAGCGGGAGGGCAAGAGCAGTTCTTC
CASSLAGRLAGGQEQFF
>TRBJ1-1|.|.|TRBV6-5
TGTGCCAGCAGTTACTCAGCCGCGAACACTGAAGCTTTCTTT
CASSYSAANTEAFF
>TRBJ2-5|.|TRBD2|TRBV9
TGTGCCAGCAGCGCTAGCGGGGTCCCCCAAGAGACCCAGTACTTC
CASSASGVPQETQYF
>TRBJ2-1|.|TRBD2|TRBV7-3
TGTGCCAGCAGCGTGGGACTAGCGGGGAACAATGAGCAGTTCTTC
CASSVGLAGNNEQFF
>TRBJ1-2|.|.|TRBV5-6
TGTGCCAGCAGTTCAGGAGGGTATGGCTACACCTTC
CASSSGGYGYTF
>TRBJ2-2|.|.|TRBV28
TGTGCCAGCAGTTTTCGAGGGATTTCGAACACCGGGGAGCTGTTTTTT
CASSFRGISNTGELFF